A selection of T cell receptor beta chains follows, all from one sample in a study of cytomegalovirus exposure and HLA in healthy donors. Data came from immunoSEQ multiplex PCR; TCRdb stores just in-frame clones and leaves some out. The sample holds 300,000 or so clones, approximately 84% seen once. Specimen: PBMCs. Source of these receptors: a woman aged 40 to 55 in good health and CMV-seropositive. CDR3s include the opening cysteine and the closing phenylalanine or tryptophan. A D gene is named only where the DNA matches it firmly.

cdr3_aa: CASSLMASDSYEQYF
j_call: -
d_call: -
v_call: TRBV5-4

cdr3_aa: CSAGVRLAVNNEQFF
j_call: TRBJ2-1
d_call: TRBD2
v_call: TRBV29-1

cdr3_aa: CASSRTTGQIYNEQFF
j_call: TRBJ2-1
d_call: -
v_call: TRBV14

cdr3_aa: CAISEWGLAGATSEQYF
j_call: TRBJ2-7
d_call: TRBD2
v_call: TRBV10-3

cdr3_aa: CASSPLLVGAGGPHEQFF
j_call: TRBJ2-1
d_call: TRBD2
v_call: TRBV4-3

cdr3_aa: CARSTGRGDSYEQYF
j_call: TRBJ2-7
d_call: TRBD2
v_call: TRBV2

cdr3_aa: CASSETGGGNQPQHF
j_call: TRBJ1-5
d_call: TRBD1
v_call: TRBV6-1

cdr3_aa: CASSVGTGGNYEQYF
j_call: TRBJ2-7
d_call: TRBD1
v_call: TRBV28

cdr3_aa: CASSYDRSRVGYTF
j_call: TRBJ1-2
d_call: -
v_call: TRBV6-5

cdr3_aa: CASSGSGVSNEKLFF
j_call: TRBJ1-4
d_call: -
v_call: TRBV28

cdr3_aa: CASSLEGAGRKNEQFF
j_call: TRBJ2-1
d_call: TRBD2
v_call: TRBV7-2

cdr3_aa: CASSFPGQGYEQYF
j_call: TRBJ2-7
d_call: TRBD1
v_call: TRBV28

cdr3_aa: CSVREGPDTQYF
j_call: TRBJ2-3
d_call: TRBD2
v_call: TRBV29-1

cdr3_aa: CAWSGLYNEQFF
j_call: TRBJ2-1
d_call: -
v_call: TRBV30

cdr3_aa: CASSSIGTYGYTF
j_call: TRBJ1-2
d_call: -
v_call: TRBV7-9

cdr3_aa: CASSVEGLAVNEQFF
j_call: TRBJ2-1
d_call: TRBD2
v_call: TRBV9

cdr3_aa: CAAAGALEQYF
j_call: TRBJ2-5
d_call: -
v_call: TRBV28

cdr3_aa: CASSLSGTYEQYF
j_call: TRBJ2-7
d_call: TRBD2
v_call: TRBV7-9

cdr3_aa: CASSLGQDYEQYF
j_call: TRBJ2-7
d_call: -
v_call: TRBV5-1

cdr3_aa: CASSVQAGLSTGELFF
j_call: TRBJ2-2
d_call: -
v_call: TRBV9

cdr3_aa: CAGTQGALNYNEQFF
j_call: TRBJ2-1
d_call: TRBD1
v_call: TRBV6-1

cdr3_aa: CASSESGRSTLYTF
j_call: TRBJ1-2
d_call: -
v_call: TRBV25-1

cdr3_aa: CASSVQGGYQPQHF
j_call: TRBJ1-5
d_call: -
v_call: TRBV6-5

cdr3_aa: CASSLGQGVSYEQYF
j_call: TRBJ2-7
d_call: TRBD1
v_call: TRBV7-9

cdr3_aa: CAISMTEYEQYF
j_call: -
d_call: -
v_call: TRBV10-3

cdr3_aa: CASTNFNTGELFF
j_call: TRBJ2-2
d_call: -
v_call: TRBV6-1

cdr3_aa: CAGSNRENQPQHF
j_call: TRBJ1-5
d_call: -
v_call: TRBV6-1

cdr3_aa: CASSSGQHLHF
j_call: TRBJ1-6
d_call: TRBD1
v_call: TRBV7-2

cdr3_aa: CASRTGPLSYTF
j_call: TRBJ1-2
d_call: -
v_call: TRBV6-1

cdr3_aa: CASSPVPAVKLFF
j_call: TRBJ1-4
d_call: -
v_call: TRBV27

cdr3_aa: CASSLEGQGGSDTQYF
j_call: TRBJ2-3
d_call: TRBD1
v_call: TRBV5-1

cdr3_aa: CATSREVGQGADTQYF
j_call: TRBJ2-3
d_call: TRBD1
v_call: TRBV15

cdr3_aa: CAWSTGSIGYTF
j_call: TRBJ1-2
d_call: -
v_call: TRBV30

cdr3_aa: CASSLASQAFF
j_call: TRBJ1-1
d_call: -
v_call: TRBV7-2

cdr3_aa: CAISETGGLVTEAFF
j_call: TRBJ1-1
d_call: TRBD1
v_call: TRBV10-3

cdr3_aa: CASSPDRGIEYF
j_call: TRBJ2-3
d_call: TRBD1
v_call: TRBV11-2

cdr3_aa: CASSEFQQETQYF
j_call: TRBJ2-5
d_call: -
v_call: TRBV6-1

cdr3_aa: CSVRPGNYGYTF
j_call: TRBJ1-2
d_call: -
v_call: TRBV29-1

cdr3_aa: CAWSVIDEKLFF
j_call: TRBJ1-4
d_call: -
v_call: TRBV30

cdr3_aa: CASSLTQGTLPEAFF
j_call: TRBJ1-1
d_call: TRBD1
v_call: TRBV5-4

cdr3_aa: CASSIPKRLLVSYNEQFF
j_call: TRBJ2-1
d_call: -
v_call: TRBV19